The 8 T cell receptor beta chains given below trace back to one sample, sequenced in a study of cytomegalovirus exposure and HLA in healthy donors. PCR amplification relied on 60 Vbeta primers (plus 13 Jbeta primers). The repertoire was sequenced with immunoSEQ multiplex PCR; TCRdb's copy has only in-frame clones and lacks some. The repertoire holds around 97,000 clones, with around 81% as singletons. Sequencing was carried out using PBMCs. Receptors originate from a man in his forties in good health and CMV-seropositive.

V usage is TRBV6-1 and J usage is TRBJ2-1; 11 positions agree with TRBD2. Losses at the gene ends were 3 bases for V and 10 bases for J; bases not matched to a gene: 8. The CDR3 totals 15 residues. Per germline, CDR1 MNHNS and CDR2 SASEGT. CDR3 nucleotide sequence: TGTGCCAGCAGTGAGTGGCTAGCGGGGGGAGAGGAGCAGTTCTTC. Its translation is CASSEWLAGGEEQFF.

This chain links TRBV5-1 with TRBJ1-6; 7 bases map to TRBD1. CDR1 is SGHRS, CDR2 YFSETQ, per germline. The CDR3 consists of 18 residues. With 0 bases clipped from V and 4 bases from J, the junction kept 10 bases outside the gene matches. The CDR3 DNA follows: TGCGCCAGCAGCTTGGTGGGGACAGCCACTACTTATAATTCACCCCTCCACTTT. Its protein is CASSLVGTATTYNSPLHF.

In this sample, this clone turned up a few times. V gene TRBV5-1 combines with J gene TRBJ1-2; 7 nucleotides agree with TRBD1. In germline, CDR1 is SGHRS, CDR2 YFSETQ. J gave up 7 bases and V 4 bases, and 7 bases lay outside the gene matches. The CDR3 is 13 residues long. CDR3 loop: CASSLTDRAGYTF. The CDR3 DNA follows: TGCGCCAGCAGCCTAACTGACAGGGCTGGCTACACCTTC. The full variable domain, its missing parts supplied by reference TRBV5-1 and TRBJ1-2, is KAGVTQTPRYLIKTRGQQVTLSCSPISGHRSVSWYQQTPGQGLQFLFEYFSETQRNKGNFPGRFSGRQFSNSRSEMNVSTLELGDSALYLCASSLTDRAGYTFGSGTRLTVV.

The chain links TRBV18 to TRBJ1-1; perhaps TRBD1 as D (5 bases). The CDR3 is 12 amino acids. Germline CDR1 reads KGHSH; CDR2 reads LQKENI. V lost 8 bases and J 1 base, leaving 8 bases between the germline ends. CDR3 residues: CASHGGNTEAFF. The CDR3, as DNA: TGTGCCAGCCACGGGGGGAACACTGAAGCTTTCTTT.

This clone was seen only a few times. The genes are TRBV5-8 and TRBJ2-1; D is possibly TRBD2 (6 bases). V lost 2 bases to trimming and J lost 0 bases, with 15 bases between them. The length of the CDR3 is 17 residues. CDR1 SGHTS and CDR2 YDEGEE come from the germline V gene. The CDR3 nucleotides read TGTGCCAGCAGCTTTCAAGTCGGGGGAGGCTCCTACAATGAGCAGTTCTTC. Translating it yields CASSFQVGGGSYNEQFF. The whole variable domain, remainder taken from reference TRBV5-8 and TRBJ2-1, is EAGVTQSPTHLIKTRGQQATLRCSPISGHTSVYWYQQALGLGLQFLLWYDEGEERNRGNFPPRFSGRQFPNYSSELNVNALELEDSALYLCASSFQVGGGSYNEQFFGPGTRLTVL.

The V gene is TRBV27, the J gene TRBJ1-2; 7 bases are shared with TRBD1. This CDR3 is built from 14 residues. Germline CDR1 reads MNHEY; CDR2 reads SMNVEV (reference sequence). The V and J ends lost 0 bases and 4 bases, in that order; junction bases with no gene match: 2. CDR3 nucleotide sequence: TGTGCCAGCAGTTTATCGGGACAGTTCTATGGCTACACCTTC. Its protein is CASSLSGQFYGYTF.

V usage is TRBV10-3 and J usage is TRBJ1-2; TRBD1 aligns across 12 bases. Losses at the gene ends were 4 bases for V and 4 bases for J; bases not matched to a gene: 7. Per germline, CDR1 ENHRY and CDR2 SYGVKD. The CDR3 sequence is 16 residues long. CDR3 sequence: CAISGVGQGAAYGYTF. DNA of the CDR3: TGTGCCATCAGTGGGGTGGGACAGGGGGCAGCCTATGGCTACACCTTC.

This chain joins TRBV15 and TRBJ2-1; TRBD2 agrees at 11 bases. With V trimmed by 6 bases and J by 8 bases, 6 bases remained unmatched. Germline assignment: CDR1 LNHNV and CDR2 YYDKDF (reference sequence). The CDR3 contains 14 residues. This chain's CDR3 is CATSHSGRADEQFF. CDR3 in DNA: TGTGCCACCAGTCATAGCGGGAGGGCAGATGAGCAGTTCTTC. The whole variable domain, filled in from reference TRBV15 and TRBJ2-1, reads DAMVIQNPRYQVTQFGKPVTLSCSQTLNHNVMYWYQQKSSQAPKLLFHYYDKDFNNEADTPDNFQSRRPNTSFCFLDIRSPGLGDTAMYLCATSHSGRADEQFFGPGTRLTVL.